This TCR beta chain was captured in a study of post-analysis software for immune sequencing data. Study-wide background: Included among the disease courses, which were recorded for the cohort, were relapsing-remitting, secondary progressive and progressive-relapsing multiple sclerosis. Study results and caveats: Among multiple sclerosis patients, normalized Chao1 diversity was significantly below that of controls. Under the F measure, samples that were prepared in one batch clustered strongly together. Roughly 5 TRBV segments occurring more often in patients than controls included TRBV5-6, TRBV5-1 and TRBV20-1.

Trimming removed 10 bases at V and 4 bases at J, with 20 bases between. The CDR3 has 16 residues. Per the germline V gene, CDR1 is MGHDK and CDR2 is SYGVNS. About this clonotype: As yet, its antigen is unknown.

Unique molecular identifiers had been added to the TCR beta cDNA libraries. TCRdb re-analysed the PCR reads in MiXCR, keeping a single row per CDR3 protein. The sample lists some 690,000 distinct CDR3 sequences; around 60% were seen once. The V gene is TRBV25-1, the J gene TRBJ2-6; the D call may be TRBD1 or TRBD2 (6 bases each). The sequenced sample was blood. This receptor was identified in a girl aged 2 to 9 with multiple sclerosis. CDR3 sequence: CATRDASQGGANVLTF. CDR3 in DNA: TGTGCCACGCGGGACGCGTCCCAGGGGGGGGCCAACGTCCTGACTTTC.